Shown below are 2 T cell receptor beta chains from a single sample sequenced in a study of cytomegalovirus exposure and HLA in healthy donors. It was with 60 Vbeta and 13 Jbeta primers that the PCR ran. The table came from immunoSEQ multiplex PCR; TCRdb's copy has only in-frame clones and leaves some out. This sample's clone table lists 130,000 or so clones. The sample taken for sequencing was PBMCs. These receptors came from a woman aged 55 to 70 in good health and CMV-seronegative.

The CDR3 DNA reads TGTGCCACCAGGGGGGGGGTGGAGAGGTTGGTCGAAGCTTTCTTT. Its protein product is CATRGGVERLVEAFF. The V and J genes are TRBV15 and TRBJ1-1; tentative D call: TRBD1 (5 bases). The CDR3 covers 15 residues. Trimming took 6 bases from V and 8 from J, leaving 22 bases between them. Per germline, CDR1 LNHNV and CDR2 YYDKDF (reference sequence).

The chain employs TRBV7-8 and TRBJ2-5; TRBD1 might be the D (6 bases). V gave up 6 bases and J gave up 2 bases, with 13 bases separating them. CDR1 is SGHVS and CDR2 is FQNEAQ in the germline V gene. The CDR3 has 14 amino acids. The CDR3 loop is CASRRDIGQETQYF. The CDR3, as DNA: TGTGCCAGCAGACGGGACATAGGGCAAGAGACCCAGTACTTC.